One and the same sample provided the 5 T cell receptor beta chains below, sequenced in a study of blood T cell repertoires in COVID-19. TCRdb keeps only in-frame clones here, not all; method: immunoSEQ multiplex PCR. The top ten clones hold about 0.6% of a sample with 400,000 to 450,000 clones, about 92% of them seen once. What was sequenced was PBMCs or T cells enriched from blood (not recorded which). The receptors were gathered from a man between 18 and 35 years old who had recovered from COVID-19.

In nucleotides, the CDR3 is TGTGCCAGTACCACAGGGGCGAATTCACCCCTCCACTTT. Amino acid sequence: CASTTGANSPLHF. J is TRBJ1-6 and V is TRBV28, with 7 bases lining up with TRBD1. The ends lost 9 bases at V and 7 bases at J; junction bases unmatched: 6. Per the germline V gene, CDR1 is MDHEN and CDR2 is SYDVKM. This CDR3 has 13 amino acids.

The V and J genes are TRBV12-3 or TRBV12-4 and TRBJ1-2; D ambiguous. The length of the CDR3 is 13 residues. V was shortened by 6 bases and J by 6 bases, with 14 bases between the two germline ends. The DNA for the CDR3 is TGTGCCAGCAGCCCCAGGTCCATAAATGGCTACACCTTC. It specifies CASSPRSINGYTF.

V usage is TRBV27 and J usage is TRBJ2-2; TRBD2 agrees at 11 bases. The V gene end was trimmed by 0 bases and the J gene end by 6 bases; junction bases not matched to a gene: 6. Germline CDR1 MNHEY, CDR2 SMNVEV (reference sequence). This CDR3 is built from 17 residues. CDR3 in amino acids: CASSLSSSGRSSGELFF. DNA of the CDR3: TGTGCCAGCAGTTTATCCTCTAGCGGGAGGTCTTCCGGGGAGCTGTTTTTT.

DNA of the CDR3: TGTGCCAGCAGCCTTGGGGCGGGGGGAAACACTGAAGCTTTCTTT. It is translated as CASSLGAGGNTEAFF. The chain uses TRBV7-9 and TRBJ1-1; D is possibly TRBD1 (5 bases). V was trimmed by 5 bases and J by 2 bases, leaving 15 bases between them. CDR1 and CDR2 (germline): SEHNR, FQNEAQ (reference sequence). The length of the CDR3 is 15 residues.

As DNA, the CDR3 is TGTGCCAGCAGCCAAGTCCCTGGGACTAGCGGGAGCGATTTCACCGGGGAGCTGTTTTTT. This translates into CASSQVPGTSGSDFTGELFF. The genes are TRBV4-2 and TRBJ2-2, with 14 bases that match TRBD2. In germline, CDR1 is LGHNA, CDR2 YNFKEQ. The CDR3 has 20 residues. After removal of 1 base from V and 4 bases from J, the junction contained 11 bases not matched to a gene.